This T cell receptor (delta chain) was documented in a study of γδ T cells in repeated Plasmodium falciparum infection. Overall study: Donors had four controlled P. falciparum NF54 infections over 644 days. Timepoints: baseline, immediately before selected infections, and 21 days after every infection.

Gammadelta T cells were flow-sorted from PBMC into Vgamma9/Vdelta2+ and Vdelta2-negative populations for bulk analysis. There are many counts of this clone. Its antigen is not known. Regarding the study as a whole: One small rural Malian village, predominantly a single ethnic group, supplied the cohort.

TCRdb re-identified clones in the multiplex PCR reads via CATT. Of 85,000 to 95,000 delta-chain clones in the sample, approximately 1.4% were seen once. With V trimmed by 3 bases and J by 4 bases, 6 bases remained unmatched. CDR3 length: 15 residues. CDR1 and CDR2 (germline): GEAIGNYY, EKD. The sequenced material came from gamma-delta T cells from blood. The chain is built from TRDV2 and TRDJ1, with 11 bases lining up with TRDD3. This clonotype was obtained from a pool of human donors (malaria-infected and uninfected, not separated). The CDR3 DNA sequence: TGTGCCTGTGACCTACGTACTGGGGGATACGATAAACTCATCTTT. It specifies CACDLRTGGYDKLIF.